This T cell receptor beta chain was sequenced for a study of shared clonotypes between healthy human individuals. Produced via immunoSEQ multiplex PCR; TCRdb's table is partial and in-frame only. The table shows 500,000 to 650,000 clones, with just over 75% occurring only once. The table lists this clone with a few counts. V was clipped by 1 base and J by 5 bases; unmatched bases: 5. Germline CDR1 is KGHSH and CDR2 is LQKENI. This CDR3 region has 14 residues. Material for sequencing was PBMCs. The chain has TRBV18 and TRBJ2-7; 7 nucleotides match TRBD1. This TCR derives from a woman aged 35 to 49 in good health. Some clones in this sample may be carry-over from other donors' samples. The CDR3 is CASSPLTGDHEQYF. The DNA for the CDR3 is TGTGCCAGCTCACCACTTACAGGGGACCACGAGCAGTACTTC.